Listed below are T cell receptor beta chains from one sample, sequenced in a study of brain metastases from non-small cell lung cancer. This table comes from immunoSEQ multiplex PCR, and its TCRdb copy is limited to in-frame clones, with some not included. The sample has 1,000 to 1,500 clones; 70% to 90% are singletons. The sequencing sample was made of tumor-adjacent normal tissue. The receptors come from a donor over 35 with non-small cell lung cancer. Both conserved end residues are part of each CDR3. The order of the fields is clone size, D gene, V gene, J gene, CDR3 DNA, CDR3 protein. A D gene is named only where the DNA matches it firmly. A row's size may be missing; if present it is once, few, many or a size class.

once	NA	TRBV14	TRBJ2-3	TGTGCCAGCAGCCGGTTAGTGGGATTCCAGCAGTATTTT	CASSRLVGFQQYF
NA	NA	TRBV7-9	TRBJ1-5	TGTGCCAGCGGCCTCGATGGGTCCCAGCATTTT	CASGLDGSQHF
NA	NA	TRBV9	TRBJ1-1	TGTGCCAGCAGCGTAGAATCAGGCTTGGGCACTGAAGCTTTCTTT	CASSVESGLGTEAFF
NA	NA	TRBV6-5	TRBJ2-7	TGTGCCAGCAGTTCCCATACAGGGAAGGGCTCCTACGAGCAGTACTTC	CASSSHTGKGSYEQYF
NA	NA	TRBV6-6	TRBJ2-1	TGTGCCAGCCACAGCGGAACCTACAATGAGCAGTTCTTC	CASHSGTYNEQFF
NA	NA	TRBV18	TRBJ2-1	TGTGCCAGCTCACCACTTTCGGACAGAAACAATGAGCAGTTCTTC	CASSPLSDRNNEQFF
NA	NA	TRBV24-1	TRBJ1-2	TGTGCCACCAGTGATGTCTCCAGGGGTGGCTACACTTTC	CATSDVSRGGYTF
few	NA	TRBV7-6	TRBJ2-5	TGTGCCAGCAGCAGAAATCACATGAGGGAGACCCAGTACTTC	CASSRNHMRETQYF
NA	TRBD2	TRBV6-5	TRBJ2-7	TGTGCCAGCAGCCGACTAGCTCCTAGCTCCTACGAGCAGTACTTC	CASSRLAPSSYEQYF
NA	NA	TRBV24-1	TRBJ1-5	TGTGCCACCAGCGACAGAGGCGACCAGCCCCAGCATTTT	CATSDRGDQPQHF
NA	NA	TRBV6-2/TRBV6-3	TRBJ2-7	TGTGCCAGCAGTATAGGGGATCTACGGCGTTACGAGCAGTACTTC	CASSIGDLRRYEQYF
NA	NA	TRBV5-6	TRBJ1-2	TGTGCCAGCAGCTCCCTGTCGGCTTCCCTTGGCGATGGCTACACCTTC	CASSSLSASLGDGYTF
NA	NA	TRBV27	TRBJ2-2	TGTGCCAGCAGTTTAACCGGCGGTAACACCGGGGAGCTGTTTTTT	CASSLTGGNTGELFF
once	NA	TRBV14	TRBJ2-1	TGTGCCAGCAGCCAGACAGGTTTTACCTACAATGAGCAGTTCTTC	CASSQTGFTYNEQFF
NA	NA	TRBV5-8	TRBJ2-1	TGTGCCAGCAGCCAGGGCTTGGGGGTCAGGGGGGATGAGCAGTTCTTC	CASSQGLGVRGDEQFF
NA	NA	TRBV29-1	TRBJ1-1	TGCAGCGTACCCGGGGGAGCCAGGAACACTGAAGCTTTCTTT	CSVPGGARNTEAFF
NA	NA	TRBV19	TRBJ2-7	TGTGCCAGTGGCAACACCAACTACGAGCAGTACTTC	CASGNTNYEQYF
NA	TRBD2	TRBV4-2	TRBJ2-3	TGTGCCAGCAGCCAAGATTCCCCTGCGGGGGGTGATACGCAGTATTTT	CASSQDSPAGGDTQYF
NA	NA	TRBV19	TRBJ2-1	TGTGCCAGCAGTAATCCGAGCTCCTACAATGAGCAGTTCTTC	CASSNPSSYNEQFF
NA	NA	TRBV3-1/TRBV3-2	TRBJ1-6	TGTGCCAGCAGCCAAGAAACAGCCGGAAATTCACCCCTCCACTTT	CASSQETAGNSPLHF
NA	TRBD2	TRBV7-6	TRBJ2-2	TGTGCCAGCAGCCCTACTATGGGCGGGGGGGCGATCGGGGAGCTGTTTTTT	CASSPTMGGGAIGELFF
NA	NA	TRBV7-6	TRBJ1-1	TGTGCCAGCAGCGCAGACTCGAACACTGAAGCTTTCTTT	CASSADSNTEAFF
NA	NA	TRBV29-1	TRBJ2-1	TGCAGCGTAGAAGGACTTATCAATGAGCAGTTCTTC	CSVEGLINEQFF
once	TRBD1	TRBV7-3	TRBJ2-2	TGTGCCAGCTCCGGGACAGGGGGCACCGGGGAGCTGTTTTTT	CASSGTGGTGELFF
NA	TRBD2	TRBV7-8	TRBJ2-3	TGTGCCAGCAGCTTAGCGGGCGGGGGGGTGCAAGATACGCAGTATTTT	CASSLAGGGVQDTQYF
NA	NA	TRBV6-2/TRBV6-3	TRBJ2-7	TGTGCCAGCAGTTCCGGTGATGGGAACCATTTCTACGAGCAGTACTTC	CASSSGDGNHFYEQYF
NA	NA	TRBV5-1	TRBJ2-2	TGCGCCAGCAGCCTTGTGTCCGGGGAGCTGTTTTTT	CASSLVSGELFF
NA	NA	TRBV6-5	TRBJ1-2	TGTGCCAGCAGTTACTCGTGGGGGGTTTACTATGGCTACACCTTC	CASSYSWGVYYGYTF
NA	NA	TRBV7-6	TRBJ2-7	TGCGCCAGCAGCTTAGAGGAGGGAAGCTACGAGCAGTACTTC	CASSLEEGSYEQYF
NA	TRBD1	TRBV13	TRBJ1-4	TGTGCCAGCAGCTTTTATGACAGGGGGCGTGAAAAACTGTTTTTT	CASSFYDRGREKLFF
once	TRBD2	TRBV7-3	TRBJ2-3	TGTGCCAGCAGCCTACTAGCGGTTAGCACAGATACGCAGTATTTT	CASSLLAVSTDTQYF
few	TRBD2	TRBV3-1/TRBV3-2	TRBJ2-3	TGTGCCAGCAGCCTGACGGAGCGGGGGGGGACAGATACGCAGTATTTT	CASSLTERGGTDTQYF
once	NA	TRBV19	TRBJ2-3	TGTGCCACCGAACGTGGGGGCAGTACGCAGTATTTT	CATERGGSTQYF
NA	NA	TRBV19	TRBJ2-5	TGTGCCAGTTCCGAAGGGCGCCAAGAGACCCAGTACTTC	CASSEGRQETQYF
NA	NA	TRBV28	TRBJ2-3	TGTGCCAGCAGTGGGCAGGGCACAGATACGCAGTATTTT	CASSGQGTDTQYF
NA	NA	TRBV10-3	TRBJ1-6	TGTGCCATCAGGACAGGTTCGGATTCACCCCTCCACTTT	CAIRTGSDSPLHF
NA	NA	TRBV29-1	TRBJ2-1	TGCAGCGTTGAGATTTTTTACAATGAGCAGTTCTTC	CSVEIFYNEQFF
NA	NA	TRBV6-2/TRBV6-3	TRBJ2-7	TGTGCCAGCAGCCCCTCGGTGGCGCACGTTTCCTACGAGCAGTACTTC	CASSPSVAHVSYEQYF
once	NA	TRBV7-9	TRBJ2-3	TGTGCCAGCAGCTTGGACAGCACAGATACGCAGTATTTT	CASSLDSTDTQYF
few	NA	TRBV5-4	TRBJ2-2	TGTGCCAGCAGCTTTCCCCTAGGGGGGGCGAACACCGGGGAGCTGTTTTTT	CASSFPLGGANTGELFF
NA	NA	TRBV25-1	TRBJ1-2	TGTGCCAGCAGTGTGGACGACCTCGGGTATGGCTACACCTTC	CASSVDDLGYGYTF
NA	TRBD1	TRBV4-2	TRBJ1-1	TGTGCCAGCAGCCTGGCGACAGGGGATTTCATTGAAGCTTTCTTT	CASSLATGDFIEAFF
NA	NA	TRBV6-5	TRBJ1-1	TGTGCCAGCAGTCCCCGGGCAGGGTTGAACACTGAAGCTTTCTTT	CASSPRAGLNTEAFF
once	TRBD2	TRBV7-3	TRBJ2-3	TGTGCCAGCAGCTTAAGGGCTAGCGGGGGATTCACAGATACGCAGTATTTT	CASSLRASGGFTDTQYF
NA	TRBD1	TRBV6-4	TRBJ1-6	TGTGCCAGCAGTGAGAGGGACAGGGGAGGATCACCCCTCCACTTT	CASSERDRGGSPLHF
NA	NA	TRBV7-9	TRBJ1-2	TGTGCCAGCAGCCTAACAACCGGGACCCCAACCGATGGCTACACCTTC	CASSLTTGTPTDGYTF
NA	NA	TRBV18	TRBJ2-5	TGTGCCAGCTCACCACCCTTCATTGGAGAGACCCAGTACTTC	CASSPPFIGETQYF
NA	TRBD1	TRBV6-5	TRBJ2-7	TGTGCCAGCAGTTACCAACTAGGACAGGGTAACTACGAGCAGTACTTC	CASSYQLGQGNYEQYF
few	NA	TRBV5-6	TRBJ1-2	TGTGCCAGCAGCGGTCAGGCCGAGTATGGCTACACCTTC	CASSGQAEYGYTF
NA	NA	TRBV6-1	TRBJ2-3	TGTGCCAGCAGTGAAGTCCACGGGGTGGCAGATACGCAGTATTTT	CASSEVHGVADTQYF